This is a list of T cell receptor beta chains from one sample in a study of blood T cell repertoires in COVID-19. Libraries were prepared by immunoSEQ multiplex PCR; TCRdb keeps only in-frame clonotypes and omits some of them. The table records 150,000 to 200,000 clones, around 83% of them present only once. Sequenced input: peripheral blood. The receptor set was obtained from a woman between 35 and 50 years old with acute or convalescent COVID-19. Both conserved end residues are part of each CDR3. Fields, in order: clone size, J gene, D gene, V gene, CDR3 DNA, CDR3 protein. A D gene is named only where the DNA matches it firmly. Clone size appears in some rows only: once, few, many, or a class for an expanded clone.

- TRBJ1-6 TRBD1 TRBV7-2 TGTGCCAGCAGCTTACAGGGGGATAATTCACCCCTCCACTTT CASSLQGDNSPLHF
- TRBJ2-1 TRBD2 TRBV19 TGTGCCAGTGGGAGCGGGATAGCCTACAATGAGCAGTTCTTC CASGSGIAYNEQFF
- TRBJ2-1 - TRBV4-2 TGTGCCAGCGCCCCGCAGCGGGCTCGGAATGAGCAGTTCTTC CASAPQRARNEQFF
- TRBJ2-7 - TRBV5-1 TGCGCCAGCAGCTATCAACCCCCCGGGGAGCAGTACTTC CASSYQPPGEQYF
few TRBJ1-6 TRBD1 TRBV28 TGTGCCAGCAGGATCACAGGGGCAAGATCACCCCTCCACTTT CASRITGARSPLHF
- TRBJ1-1 - TRBV11-3 TGTGCCAGCAGCCGGGTGGTGAACACTGAAGCTTTCTTT CASSRVVNTEAFF
- TRBJ2-1 TRBD2 TRBV9 TGTGCCAGCAGCGTTACTAGCGGGACTTACAATGAGCAGTTCTTC CASSVTSGTYNEQFF
few TRBJ1-5 - TRBV25-1 TGTGCCAGCAGTGGTTTATTGTTGGGCCAGCCCCAGCATTTT CASSGLLLGQPQHF
- TRBJ2-7 - TRBV30 TGTGCCTGGAGTGTATGGAGCACTTACGAGCAGTACTTC CAWSVWSTYEQYF
- TRBJ1-6 - TRBV5-6 TGTGCCAGCAGCTTGGAGCGTCATTCACCCCTCCACTTT CASSLERHSPLHF
- TRBJ2-3 TRBD2 TRBV19 TGTGCCACCTCTACTAGCGGGGGGGCGCATACGCAGTATTTT CATSTSGGAHTQYF
- TRBJ1-1 TRBD1 TRBV5-1 TGCGCCAGCAGCTTCTACAGGGGAGGTGAAGCTTTCTTT CASSFYRGGEAFF
once TRBJ2-4 TRBD2 TRBV5-6 TGTGCCAGCAGCTTAGCGGGAACGGGAAACATTCAGTACTTC CASSLAGTGNIQYF
once TRBJ2-1 - TRBV7-2 TGTGCCAGCAGCTTAGGGACAGTAGGTGAGCAGTTCTTC CASSLGTVGEQFF